This T cell receptor beta chain appears in the sequencing data of a study of T cells in Graves' hyperthyroidism and ophthalmopathy. Germline CDR1 and CDR2: MDHEN and SYDVKM. The CDR3 sequence is 14 residues long. V was cut by 2 bases and J by 5 bases, with 10 bases left in between. The study excluded patients with uncontrolled infection, other autoimmune disease, pregnancy or lactation. The table lists this clonotype with many counts. Using RNA transcripts as the source, TCR beta CDR3 regions were amplified. The primer set for the first-round RT-PCR of the TCR CDR3 was HTBI. MiXCR was run by TCRdb on the multiplex PCR reads, yielding one entry per CDR3 protein. This sample has hundreds of thousands of distinct CDR3 sequences, with roughly 13% found just once.

Specimen: blood. The chain employs TRBV28 and TRBJ1-5; unclear D gene. This TCR was sampled from a woman in her late teens or twenties with Graves' hyperthyroidism. The CDR3 DNA sequence: TGTGCCAGCAGTTTACACGAAATGGATCAGCCCCAGCATTTT. Its protein product is CASSLHEMDQPQHF.